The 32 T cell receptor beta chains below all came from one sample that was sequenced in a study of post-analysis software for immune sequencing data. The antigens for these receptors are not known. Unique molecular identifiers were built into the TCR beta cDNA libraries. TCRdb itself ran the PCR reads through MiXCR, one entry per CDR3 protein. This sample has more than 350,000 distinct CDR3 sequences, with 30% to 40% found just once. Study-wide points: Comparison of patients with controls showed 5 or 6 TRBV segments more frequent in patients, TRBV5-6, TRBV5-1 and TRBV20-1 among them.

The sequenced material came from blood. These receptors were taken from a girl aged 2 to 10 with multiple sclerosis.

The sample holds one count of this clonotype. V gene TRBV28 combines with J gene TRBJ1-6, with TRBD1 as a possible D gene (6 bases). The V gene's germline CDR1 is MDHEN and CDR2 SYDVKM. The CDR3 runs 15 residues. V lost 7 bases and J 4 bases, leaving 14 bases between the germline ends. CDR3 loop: CASKTDRPYNSPLHF. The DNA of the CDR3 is TGTGCCAGCAAAACCGACAGGCCTTATAATTCACCCCTCCACTTT. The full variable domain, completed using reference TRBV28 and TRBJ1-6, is DVKVTQSSRYLVKRTGEKVFLECVQDMDHENMFWYRQDPGLGLRLIYFSYDVKMKEKGDIPEGYSVSREKKERFSLILESASTNQTSMYLCASKTDRPYNSPLHFGNGTRLTVT.

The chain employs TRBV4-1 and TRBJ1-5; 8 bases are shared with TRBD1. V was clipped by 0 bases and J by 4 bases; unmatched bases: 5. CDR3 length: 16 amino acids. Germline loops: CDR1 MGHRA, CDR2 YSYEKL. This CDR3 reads CASSQDDNRGNQPQHF. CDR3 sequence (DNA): TGCGCCAGCAGCCAAGATGATAACAGGGGGAATCAGCCCCAGCATTTT.

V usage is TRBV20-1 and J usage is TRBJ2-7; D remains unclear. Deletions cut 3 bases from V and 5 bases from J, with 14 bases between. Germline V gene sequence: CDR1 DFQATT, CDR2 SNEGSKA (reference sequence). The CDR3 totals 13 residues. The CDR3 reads CSARKAGINEQYF. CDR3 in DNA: TGCAGTGCTAGGAAGGCAGGTATAAACGAGCAGTACTTC.

CDR3 region: CASSQDVRNLIQAYEQYF. In nucleotides, the CDR3 is TGCGCCAGCAGCCAAGATGTACGGAACCTCATACAGGCCTACGAGCAGTACTTC. V usage is TRBV4-1 and J usage is TRBJ2-7; D might be TRBD1 (5 bases). The germline CDR1 and CDR2 sequences are MGHRA and YSYEKL. The ends were cut back, 0 bases at V and 2 bases at J, with 20 bases in the middle. The length of the CDR3 is 18 residues.

Here the CDR3 DNA reads TGTGCCAGCCGACTTCCTACCCCGACCGAACCGGGCCTACAGCGCGATACGCAGTATTTT. Encoded protein: CASRLPTPTEPGLQRDTQYF. The genes are TRBV12-3 or TRBV12-4 and TRBJ2-3; D is undetermined. This CDR3 has 20 residues. Trimming removed 8 bases from V and 6 bases from J, with 36 bases in between.

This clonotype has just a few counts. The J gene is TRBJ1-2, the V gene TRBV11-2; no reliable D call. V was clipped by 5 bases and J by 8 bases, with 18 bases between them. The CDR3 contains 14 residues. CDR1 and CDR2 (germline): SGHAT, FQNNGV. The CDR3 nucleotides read TGTGCCAGCAGCCCCGTTGTCGAGGCTTCGGGCTACACCTTC. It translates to CASSPVVEASGYTF.

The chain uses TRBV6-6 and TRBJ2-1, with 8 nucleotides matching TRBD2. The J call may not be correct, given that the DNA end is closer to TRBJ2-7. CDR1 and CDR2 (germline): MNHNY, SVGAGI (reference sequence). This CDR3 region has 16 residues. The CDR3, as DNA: TGTGCCAGCAGTTCTCGCAGTAGCGGGGCCTACAATGAGCAGTACTTC. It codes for CASSSRSSGAYNEQYF.

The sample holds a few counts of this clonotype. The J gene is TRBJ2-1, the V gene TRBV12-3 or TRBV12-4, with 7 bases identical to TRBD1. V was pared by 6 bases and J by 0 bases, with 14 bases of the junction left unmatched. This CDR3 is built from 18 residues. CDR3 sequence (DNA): TGTGCCAGCAGCCCAGACCCATCAGACAGGGCCTCCTACAATGAGCAGTTCTTC. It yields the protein CASSPDPSDRASYNEQFF.

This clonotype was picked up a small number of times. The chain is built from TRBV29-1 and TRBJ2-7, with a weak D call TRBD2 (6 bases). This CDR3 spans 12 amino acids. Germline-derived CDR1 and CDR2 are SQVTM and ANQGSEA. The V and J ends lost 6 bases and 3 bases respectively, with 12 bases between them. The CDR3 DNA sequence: TGCAGCGTGGGGACTGGGAACTACGAGCAGTACTTC. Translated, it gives CSVGTGNYEQYF.

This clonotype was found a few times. The CDR3 here is CASRDQETQYF. The CDR3 coding sequence is TGCGCCAGCAGAGATCAAGAGACCCAGTACTTC. The chain carries TRBV5-1 and TRBJ2-5, with D unresolved. The CDR3 extends over 11 amino acids. Between the trimmed V and J ends, which lost 5 bases and 2 bases, there was a span of 4 bases. Germline CDR1 is SGHRS and CDR2 is YFSETQ. Full variable domain (outside the CDR3, taken from reference TRBV5-1 and TRBJ2-5): KAGVTQTPRYLIKTRGQQVTLSCSPISGHRSVSWYQQTPGQGLQFLFEYFSETQRNKGNFPGRFSGRQFSNSRSEMNVSTLELGDSALYLCASRDQETQYFGPGTRLLVL.

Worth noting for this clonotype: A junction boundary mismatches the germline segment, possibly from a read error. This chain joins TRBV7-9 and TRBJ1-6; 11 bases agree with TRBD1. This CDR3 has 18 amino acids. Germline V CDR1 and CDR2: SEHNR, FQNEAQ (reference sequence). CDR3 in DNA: TGTGCCAGCAGCCGCTGGACAGGGGGCATATCCTATAGTTCACCCCTCCACTTT. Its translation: CASSRWTGGISYSSPLHF.

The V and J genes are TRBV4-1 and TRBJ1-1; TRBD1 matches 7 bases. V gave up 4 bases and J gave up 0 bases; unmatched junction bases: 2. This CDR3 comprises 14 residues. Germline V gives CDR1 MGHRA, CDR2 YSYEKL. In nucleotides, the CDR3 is TGCGCCAGCAGCCGGACAGGCCTGAACACTGAAGCTTTCTTT. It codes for CASSRTGLNTEAFF.

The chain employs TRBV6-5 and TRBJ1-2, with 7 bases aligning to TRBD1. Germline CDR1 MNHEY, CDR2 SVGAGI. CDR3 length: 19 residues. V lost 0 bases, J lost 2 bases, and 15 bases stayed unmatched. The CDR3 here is CASSYSKFIGGGSNYGYTF. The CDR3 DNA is TGTGCCAGCAGTTACTCGAAGTTTATAGGGGGCGGAAGCAACTATGGCTACACCTTC.

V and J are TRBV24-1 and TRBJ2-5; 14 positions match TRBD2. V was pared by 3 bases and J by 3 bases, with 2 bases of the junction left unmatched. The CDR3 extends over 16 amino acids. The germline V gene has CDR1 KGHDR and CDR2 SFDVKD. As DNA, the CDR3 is TGTGCCACCAGTGATCAGGGACTAGCGGGGGAAGAGACCCAGTACTTC. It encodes CATSDQGLAGEETQYF.

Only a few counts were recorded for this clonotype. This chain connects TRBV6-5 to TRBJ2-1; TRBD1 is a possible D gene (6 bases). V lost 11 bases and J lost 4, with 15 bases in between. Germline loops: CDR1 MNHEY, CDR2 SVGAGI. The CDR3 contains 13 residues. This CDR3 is CAVQGYLYNEQFF. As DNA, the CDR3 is TGTGCCGTACAGGGTTACCTTTACAATGAGCAGTTCTTC.

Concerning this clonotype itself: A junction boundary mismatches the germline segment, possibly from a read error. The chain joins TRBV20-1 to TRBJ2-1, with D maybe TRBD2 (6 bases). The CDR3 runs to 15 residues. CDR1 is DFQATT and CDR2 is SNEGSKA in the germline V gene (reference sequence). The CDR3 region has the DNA TGCAGTGCTAGAACTAGCCTAAGCTCCTACAATGAGCAGGTCTTC. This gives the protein CSARTSLSSYNEQVF.

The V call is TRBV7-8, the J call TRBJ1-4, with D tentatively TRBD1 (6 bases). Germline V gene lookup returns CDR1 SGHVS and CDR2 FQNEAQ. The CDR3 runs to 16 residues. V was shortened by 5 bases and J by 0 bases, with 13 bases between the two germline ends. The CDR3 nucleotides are TGTGCCAGCAGCCCAGACAGGCCCCCAACTAATGAAAAACTGTTTTTT. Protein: CASSPDRPPTNEKLFF.

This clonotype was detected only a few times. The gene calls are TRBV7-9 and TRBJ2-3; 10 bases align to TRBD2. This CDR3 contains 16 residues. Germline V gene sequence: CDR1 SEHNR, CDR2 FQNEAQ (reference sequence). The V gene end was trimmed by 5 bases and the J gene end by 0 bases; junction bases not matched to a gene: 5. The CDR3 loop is CASSPSSGRSTDTQYF. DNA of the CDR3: TGTGCCAGCAGCCCGTCTAGCGGGAGAAGCACAGATACGCAGTATTTT. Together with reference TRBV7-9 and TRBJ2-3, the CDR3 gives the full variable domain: DTGVSQNPRHKITKRGQNVTFRCDPISEHNRLYWYRQTLGQGPEFLTYFQNEAQLEKSRLLSDRFSAERPKGSFSTLEIQRTEQGDSAMYLCASSPSSGRSTDTQYFGPGTRLTVL.

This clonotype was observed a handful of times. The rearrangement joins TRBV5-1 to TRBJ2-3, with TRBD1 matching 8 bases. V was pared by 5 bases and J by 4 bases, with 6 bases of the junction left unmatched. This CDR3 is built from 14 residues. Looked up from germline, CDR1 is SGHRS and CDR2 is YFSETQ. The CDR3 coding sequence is TGCGCCAGCAGACATCGACAGGGGCCAGATACGCAGTATTTT. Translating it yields CASRHRQGPDTQYF.

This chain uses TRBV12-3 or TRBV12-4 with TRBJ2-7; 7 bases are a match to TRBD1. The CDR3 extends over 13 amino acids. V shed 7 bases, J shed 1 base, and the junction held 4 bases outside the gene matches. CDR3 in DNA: TGTGCCAGCAACCGACAGGGTTCCTACGAGCAGTACTTC. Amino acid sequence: CASNRQGSYEQYF.

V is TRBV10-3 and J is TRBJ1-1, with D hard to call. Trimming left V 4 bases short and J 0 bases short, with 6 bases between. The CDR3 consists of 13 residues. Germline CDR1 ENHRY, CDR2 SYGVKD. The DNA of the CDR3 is TGTGCCATCAGTGCTAGGGTGAACACTGAAGCTTTCTTT. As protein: CAISARVNTEAFF.

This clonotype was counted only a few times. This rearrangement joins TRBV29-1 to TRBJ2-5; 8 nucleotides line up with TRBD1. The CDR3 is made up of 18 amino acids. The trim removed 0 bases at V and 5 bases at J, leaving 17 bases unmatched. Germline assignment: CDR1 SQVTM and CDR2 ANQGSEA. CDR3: CSVEEQRLAGGIGETQYF. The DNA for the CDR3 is TGCAGCGTTGAAGAACAGCGGCTGGCAGGGGGCATTGGGGAGACCCAGTACTTC.

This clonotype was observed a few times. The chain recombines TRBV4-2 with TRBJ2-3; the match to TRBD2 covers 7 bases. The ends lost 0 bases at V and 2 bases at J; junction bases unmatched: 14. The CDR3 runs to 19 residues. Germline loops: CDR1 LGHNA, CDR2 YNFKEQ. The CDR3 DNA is TGTGCCAGCAGCCAAGATTTATTCGGGGCTAGCGGTAACACAGATACGCAGTATTTT. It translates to CASSQDLFGASGNTDTQYF.

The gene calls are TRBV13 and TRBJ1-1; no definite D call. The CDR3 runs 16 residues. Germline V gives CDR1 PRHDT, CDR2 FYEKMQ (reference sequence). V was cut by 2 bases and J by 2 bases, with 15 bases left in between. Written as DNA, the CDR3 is TGTGCCAGCAGCTTAATGGGATGGCGGATTAACACTGAAGCTTTCTTT. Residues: CASSLMGWRINTEAFF.

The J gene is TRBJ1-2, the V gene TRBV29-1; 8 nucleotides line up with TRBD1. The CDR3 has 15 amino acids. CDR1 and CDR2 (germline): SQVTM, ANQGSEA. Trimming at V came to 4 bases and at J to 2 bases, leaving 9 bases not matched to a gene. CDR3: CSVVRGQDLNYGYTF. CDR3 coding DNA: TGCAGCGTTGTTCGGGGACAGGACCTAAACTATGGCTACACCTTC.

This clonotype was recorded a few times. Written as DNA, the CDR3 is TGCGCCAGCAGCTTGGGGCAGGGGTTGGCGACCTACGAGCAGTACTTC. Its translation is CASSLGQGLATYEQYF. This sequence joins TRBV5-1 and TRBJ2-7, with D possibly TRBD1 on 6 matching bases. V was clipped by 0 bases and J by 2 bases, with 15 bases between them. The length of the CDR3 is 16 residues. The germline V gene has CDR1 SGHRS and CDR2 YFSETQ.

CDR3 loop: CASSSGGRAEKLFF. The DNA of the CDR3 is TGTGCCAGCAGTTCGGGGGGGCGAGCTGAAAAACTGTTTTTT. V gene TRBV6-6 combines with J gene TRBJ1-4; tentatively, D is TRBD1 (6 bases). CDR1 MNHNY and CDR2 SVGAGI come from the germline V gene (reference sequence). The CDR3 runs to 14 residues. V was clipped by 4 bases and J by 7 bases, with 13 bases between them.

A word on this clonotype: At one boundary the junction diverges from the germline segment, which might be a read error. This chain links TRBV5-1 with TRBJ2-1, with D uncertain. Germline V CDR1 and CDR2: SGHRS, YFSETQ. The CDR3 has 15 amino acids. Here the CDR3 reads CASSAIRALSDEQVF. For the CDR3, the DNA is TGCGCCAGCAGCGCTATTAGGGCACTTAGTGATGAGCAGGTCTTC.

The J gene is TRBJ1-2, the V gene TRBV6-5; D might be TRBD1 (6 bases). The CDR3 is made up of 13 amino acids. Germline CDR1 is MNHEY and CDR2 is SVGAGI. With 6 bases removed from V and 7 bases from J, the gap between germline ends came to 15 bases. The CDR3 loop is CASSLPGGGGYTF. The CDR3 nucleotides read TGTGCCAGCAGCCTCCCGGGGGGCGGTGGCTACACCTTC.

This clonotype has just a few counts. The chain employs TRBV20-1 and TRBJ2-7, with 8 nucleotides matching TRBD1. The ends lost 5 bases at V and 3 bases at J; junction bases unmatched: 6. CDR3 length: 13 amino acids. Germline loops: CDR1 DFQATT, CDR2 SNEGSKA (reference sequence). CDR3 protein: CSAPTGDDYEQYF. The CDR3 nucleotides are TGCAGTGCTCCGACAGGGGATGACTACGAGCAGTACTTC.

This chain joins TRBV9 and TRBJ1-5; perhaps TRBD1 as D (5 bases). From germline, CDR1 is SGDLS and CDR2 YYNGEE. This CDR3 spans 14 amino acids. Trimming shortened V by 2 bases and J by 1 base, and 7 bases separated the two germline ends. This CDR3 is CASSVRQSNQPQHF. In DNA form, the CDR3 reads TGTGCCAGCAGCGTGAGACAGAGCAATCAGCCCCAGCATTTT.

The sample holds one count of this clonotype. CDR3 sequence: CSGVTGFRQETQYF. Written as DNA, the CDR3 is TGCAGCGGGGTAACAGGGTTTCGGCAAGAGACCCAGTACTTC. The chain employs TRBV29-1 and TRBJ2-5; maybe TRBD1 (6 bases). The CDR3 is 14 amino acids. Between the trimmed V and J ends, which lost 7 bases and 2 bases, there was a span of 17 bases. Germline loops: CDR1 SQVTM, CDR2 ANQGSEA.